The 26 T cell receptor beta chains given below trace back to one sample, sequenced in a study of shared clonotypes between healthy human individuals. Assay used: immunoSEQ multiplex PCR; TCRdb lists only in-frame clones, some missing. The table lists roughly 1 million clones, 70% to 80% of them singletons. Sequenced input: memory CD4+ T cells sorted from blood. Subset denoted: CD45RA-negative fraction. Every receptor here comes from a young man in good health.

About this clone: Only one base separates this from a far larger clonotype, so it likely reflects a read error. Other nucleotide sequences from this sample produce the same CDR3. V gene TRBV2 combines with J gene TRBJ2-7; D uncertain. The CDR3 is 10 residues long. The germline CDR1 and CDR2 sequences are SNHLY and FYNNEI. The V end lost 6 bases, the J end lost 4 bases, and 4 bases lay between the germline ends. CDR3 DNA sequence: TGTGCCAGCAGAGGATACGAGCAGTACTTC. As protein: CASRGYEQYF. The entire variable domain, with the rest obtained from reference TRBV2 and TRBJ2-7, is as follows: EPEVTQTPSHQVTQMGQEVILRCVPISNHLYFYWYRQILGQKVEFLVSFYNNEISEKSEIFDDQFSVERPDGSNFTLKIRSTKLEDSAMYFCASRGYEQYFGPGTRLTVT.

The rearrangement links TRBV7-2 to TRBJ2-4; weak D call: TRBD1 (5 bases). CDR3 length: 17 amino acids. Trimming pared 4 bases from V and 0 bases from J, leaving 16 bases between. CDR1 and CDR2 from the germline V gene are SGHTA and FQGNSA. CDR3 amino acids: CASSSLATALAKNIQYF. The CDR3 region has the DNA TGTGCCAGCAGCTCGTTGGCGACAGCCCTAGCCAAAAACATTCAGTACTTC.

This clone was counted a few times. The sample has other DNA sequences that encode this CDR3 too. CDR3 protein: CASSAYQETQYF. The CDR3 region has the DNA TGCGCCAGCAGTGCGTACCAAGAGACCCAGTACTTC. The chain recombines TRBV5-1 with TRBJ2-5; D gene uncertain. Trimming removed 5 bases at V and 0 bases at J, with 5 bases between. The CDR3 is 12 amino acids. Per germline, CDR1 SGHRS and CDR2 YFSETQ.

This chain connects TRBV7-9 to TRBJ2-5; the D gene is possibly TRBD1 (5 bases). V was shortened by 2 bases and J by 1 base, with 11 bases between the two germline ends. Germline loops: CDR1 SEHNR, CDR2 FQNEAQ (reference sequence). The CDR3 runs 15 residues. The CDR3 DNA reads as TGTGCCAGCAGCTTAAGTAGGGGTCTCCAAGAGACCCAGTACTTC. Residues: CASSLSRGLQETQYF. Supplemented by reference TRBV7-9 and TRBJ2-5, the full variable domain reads DTGVSQNPRHKITKRGQNVTFRCDPISEHNRLYWYRQTLGQGPEFLTYFQNEAQLEKSRLLSDRFSAERPKGSFSTLEIQRTEQGDSAMYLCASSLSRGLQETQYFGPGTRLLVL.

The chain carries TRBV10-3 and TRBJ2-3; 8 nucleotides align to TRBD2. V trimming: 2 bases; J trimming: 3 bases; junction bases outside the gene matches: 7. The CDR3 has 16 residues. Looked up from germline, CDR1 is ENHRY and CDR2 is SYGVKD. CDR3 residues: CAISEAGGGLTDTQYF. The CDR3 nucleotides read TGTGCCATCAGTGAGGCCGGCGGGGGGCTTACAGATACGCAGTATTTT.

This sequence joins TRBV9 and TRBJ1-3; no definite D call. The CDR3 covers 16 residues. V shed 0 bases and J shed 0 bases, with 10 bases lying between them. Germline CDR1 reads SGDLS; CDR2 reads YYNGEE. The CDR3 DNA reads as TGTGCCAGCAGCGTAGTGCCGGCCGACTCTGGAAACACCATATATTTT. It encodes CASSVVPADSGNTIYF.

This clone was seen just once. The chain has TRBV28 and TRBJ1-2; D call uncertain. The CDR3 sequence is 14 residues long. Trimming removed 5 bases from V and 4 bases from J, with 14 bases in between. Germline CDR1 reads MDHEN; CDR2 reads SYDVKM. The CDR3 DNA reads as TGTGCCAGCAGTCCTCCCACATCGGCCTATGGCTACACCTTC. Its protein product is CASSPPTSAYGYTF.

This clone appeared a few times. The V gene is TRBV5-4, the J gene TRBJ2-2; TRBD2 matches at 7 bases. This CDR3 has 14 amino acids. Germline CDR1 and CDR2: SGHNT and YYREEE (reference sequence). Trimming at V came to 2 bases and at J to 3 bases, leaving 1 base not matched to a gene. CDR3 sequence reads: CASSFAGDTGELFF. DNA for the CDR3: TGTGCCAGCAGCTTTGCGGGGGACACCGGGGAGCTGTTTTTT.

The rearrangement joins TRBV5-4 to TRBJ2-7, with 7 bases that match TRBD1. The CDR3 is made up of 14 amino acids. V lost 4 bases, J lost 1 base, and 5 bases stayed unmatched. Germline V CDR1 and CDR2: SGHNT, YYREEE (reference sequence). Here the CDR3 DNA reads TGTGCCAGCAGCCCATCGGGACAGTCCTACGAGCAGTACTTC. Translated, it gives CASSPSGQSYEQYF.

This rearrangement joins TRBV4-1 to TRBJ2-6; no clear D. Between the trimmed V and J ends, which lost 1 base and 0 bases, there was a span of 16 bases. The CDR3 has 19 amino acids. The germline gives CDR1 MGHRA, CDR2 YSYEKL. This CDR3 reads CASSQVAGIRLSGANVLTF. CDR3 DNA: TGCGCCAGCAGCCAAGTCGCTGGGATCAGACTCTCTGGGGCCAACGTCCTGACTTTC.

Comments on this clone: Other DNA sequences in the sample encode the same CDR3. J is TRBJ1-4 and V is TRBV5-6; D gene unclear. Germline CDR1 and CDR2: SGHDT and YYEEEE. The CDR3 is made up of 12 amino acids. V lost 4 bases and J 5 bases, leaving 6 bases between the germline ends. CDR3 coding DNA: TGTGCCAGCAGCCTACAGAATGAAAAACTGTTTTTT. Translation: CASSLQNEKLFF.

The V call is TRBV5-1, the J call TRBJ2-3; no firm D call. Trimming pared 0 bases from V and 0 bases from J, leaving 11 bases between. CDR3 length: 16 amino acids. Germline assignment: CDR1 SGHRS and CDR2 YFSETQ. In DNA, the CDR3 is TGCGCCAGCAGCTTGGGGTCATCACTTAGCACAGATACGCAGTATTTT. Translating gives CASSLGSSLSTDTQYF.

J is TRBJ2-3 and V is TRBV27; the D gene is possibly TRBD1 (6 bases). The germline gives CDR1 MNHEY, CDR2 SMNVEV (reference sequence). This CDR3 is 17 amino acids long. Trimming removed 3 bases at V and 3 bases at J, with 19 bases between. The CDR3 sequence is CASSLDRGKIGTDTQYF. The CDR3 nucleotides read TGTGCCAGCAGTTTGGACAGAGGGAAAATAGGGACAGATACGCAGTATTTT.

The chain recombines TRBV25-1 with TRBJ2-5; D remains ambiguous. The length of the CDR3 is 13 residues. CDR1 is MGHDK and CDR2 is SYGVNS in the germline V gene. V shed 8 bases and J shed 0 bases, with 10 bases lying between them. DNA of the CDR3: TGTGCCAGCGCCGGACGGAACCAAGAGACCCAGTACTTC. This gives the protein CASAGRNQETQYF. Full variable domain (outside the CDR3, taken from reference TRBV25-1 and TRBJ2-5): EADIYQTPRYLVIGTGKKITLECSQTMGHDKMYWYQQDPGMELHLIHYSYGVNSTEKGDLSSESTVSRIRTEHFPLTLESARPSHTSQYLCASAGRNQETQYFGPGTRLLVL.

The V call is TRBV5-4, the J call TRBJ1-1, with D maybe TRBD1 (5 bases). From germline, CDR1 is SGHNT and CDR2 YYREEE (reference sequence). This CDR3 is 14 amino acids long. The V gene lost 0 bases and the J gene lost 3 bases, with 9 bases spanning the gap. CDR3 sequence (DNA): TGTGCCAGCAGCTTGGGGGGGGGACACACTGAAGCTTTCTTT. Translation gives CASSLGGGHTEAFF.

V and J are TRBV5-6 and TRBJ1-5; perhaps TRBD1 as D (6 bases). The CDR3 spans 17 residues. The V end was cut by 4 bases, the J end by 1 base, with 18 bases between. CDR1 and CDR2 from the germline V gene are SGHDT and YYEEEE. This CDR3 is CASSRLGAPGSNQPQHF. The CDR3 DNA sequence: TGTGCCAGCAGCCGATTGGGGGCCCCGGGGAGCAATCAGCCCCAGCATTTT.

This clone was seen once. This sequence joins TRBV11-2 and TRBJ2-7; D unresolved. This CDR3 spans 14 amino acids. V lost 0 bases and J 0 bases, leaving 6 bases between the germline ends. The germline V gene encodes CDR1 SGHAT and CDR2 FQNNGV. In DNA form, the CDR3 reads TGTGCCAGCAGCTTAGATACAAACTCCTACGAGCAGTACTTC. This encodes CASSLDTNSYEQYF. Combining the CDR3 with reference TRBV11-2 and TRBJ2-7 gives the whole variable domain EAGVAQSPRYKIIEKRQSVAFWCNPISGHATLYWYQQILGQGPKLLIQFQNNGVVDDSQLPKDRFSAERLKGVDSTLKIQPAKLEDSAVYLCASSLDTNSYEQYFGPGTRLTVT.

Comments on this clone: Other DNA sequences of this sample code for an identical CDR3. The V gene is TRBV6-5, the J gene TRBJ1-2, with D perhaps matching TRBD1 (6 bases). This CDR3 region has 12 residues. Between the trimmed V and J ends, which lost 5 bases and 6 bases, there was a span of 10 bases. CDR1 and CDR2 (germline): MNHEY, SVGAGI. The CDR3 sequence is CASSPTGNGYTF. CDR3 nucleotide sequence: TGTGCCAGCAGTCCTACAGGGAATGGCTACACCTTC.

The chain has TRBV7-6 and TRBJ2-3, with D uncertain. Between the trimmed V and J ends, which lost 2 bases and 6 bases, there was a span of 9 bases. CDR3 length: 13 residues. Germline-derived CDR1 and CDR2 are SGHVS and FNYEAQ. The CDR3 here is CASSLNPADTQYF. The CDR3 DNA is TGTGCCAGCAGCTTAAACCCGGCGGATACGCAGTATTTT.

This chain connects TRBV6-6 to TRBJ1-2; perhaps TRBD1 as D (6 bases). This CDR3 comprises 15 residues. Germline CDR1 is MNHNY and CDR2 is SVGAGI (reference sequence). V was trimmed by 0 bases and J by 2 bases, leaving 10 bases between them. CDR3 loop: CASSYSTQGNYGYTF. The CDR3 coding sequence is TGTGCCAGCAGTTACTCGACACAGGGCAACTATGGCTACACCTTC.

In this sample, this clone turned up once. CDR3 DNA: TGTGCCAGCAGCTTAAGCAACAGGGCCAATAGCAATCAGCCCCAGCATTTT. This translates into CASSLSNRANSNQPQHF. The chain uses TRBV5-6 and TRBJ1-5, with a weak D call TRBD1 (6 bases). The CDR3 spans 17 residues. Trimming left V 2 bases short and J 0 bases short, with 15 bases between. Germline-derived CDR1 and CDR2 are SGHDT and YYEEEE.

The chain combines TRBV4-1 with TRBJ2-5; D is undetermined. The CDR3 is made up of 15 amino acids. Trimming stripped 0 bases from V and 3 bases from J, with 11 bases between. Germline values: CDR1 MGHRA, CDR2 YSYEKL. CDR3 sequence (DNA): TGCGCCAGCAGCCAAGATAGCAAGGGAAAAGAGACCCAGTACTTC. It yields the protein CASSQDSKGKETQYF.

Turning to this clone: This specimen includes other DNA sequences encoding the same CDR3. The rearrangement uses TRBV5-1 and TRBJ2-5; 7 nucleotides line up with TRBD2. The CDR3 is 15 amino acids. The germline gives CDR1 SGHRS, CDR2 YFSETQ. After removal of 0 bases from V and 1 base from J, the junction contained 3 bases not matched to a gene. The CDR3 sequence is CASSLAASGQETQYF. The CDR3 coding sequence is TGCGCCAGCAGCTTGGCCGCTAGCGGCCAAGAGACCCAGTACTTC.

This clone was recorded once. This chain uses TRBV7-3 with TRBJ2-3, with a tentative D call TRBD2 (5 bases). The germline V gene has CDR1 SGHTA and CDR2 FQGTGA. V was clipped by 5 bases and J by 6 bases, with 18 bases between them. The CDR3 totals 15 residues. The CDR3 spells CASSPRTVIGDTQYF. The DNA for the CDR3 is TGTGCCAGCAGCCCCCGGACTGTCATCGGGGATACGCAGTATTTT.

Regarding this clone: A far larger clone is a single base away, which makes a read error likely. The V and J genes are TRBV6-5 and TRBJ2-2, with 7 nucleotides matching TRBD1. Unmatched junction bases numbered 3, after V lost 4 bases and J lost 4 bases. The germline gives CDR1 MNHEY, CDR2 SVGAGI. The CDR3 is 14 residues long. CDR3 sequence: CASSSGTVTGELFF. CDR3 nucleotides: TGTGCCAGCAGTTCCGGGACAGTCACCGGGGAGCTGTTTTTT.

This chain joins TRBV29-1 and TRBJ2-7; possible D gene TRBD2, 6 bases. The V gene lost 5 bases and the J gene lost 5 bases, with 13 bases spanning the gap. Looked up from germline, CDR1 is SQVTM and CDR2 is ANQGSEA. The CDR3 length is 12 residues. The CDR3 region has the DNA TGCAGCGTTAAGGGACGGGGGAACGAGCAGTACTTC. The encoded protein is CSVKGRGNEQYF.